These T cell receptor beta chains were read from a single sample in a study of T cells in Graves' hyperthyroidism and ophthalmopathy. TCRdb processed the multiplex PCR reads anew with MiXCR; each CDR3 protein has one entry. The table includes 300,000 to 500,000 distinct CDR3 sequences, around 15% detected once. Material: blood. The source is a man in his forties or fifties with Graves' ophthalmopathy. Each CDR3 is given without its conserved first and last residue.

V gene,CDR3 protein
TRBV7-9,ASSLDPVRETQY
TRBV5-5,ASSVGTGEYEQY
TRBV28,ASSLSGLREQF
TRBV11-1,ASSPYPLAGPYNEQF
TRBV5-1,ASSLGKGVEEQY
TRBV12-3/TRBV12-4,ASSLTGADNQPQH
TRBV29-1,SVTQGPNSPLH
TRBV24-1,ATSDSRTGPYRLNTEAF
TRBV11-3,ASSSRGASGYNEQF
TRBV10-1,ARWTSGILEQF
TRBV3-1,ASSQGGQQY
TRBV24-1,ATSPGQGGTDTQY
TRBV20-1,SARDDGAAGQGRRWEQY
TRBV15,ATSRSGTANEKLF
TRBV19,ASSTDGTGVSPLH
TRBV18,ASSHGLGQSPLH
TRBV7-9,ASSPPPSGIAKNIQY
TRBV7-2,ASSLDWSSGTYGDEQF
TRBV29-1,SVVLRNTEAF
TRBV3-1,ASSQDPRGKAF
TRBV27,ASSLISGANVLT
TRBV11-2,ASGWTANQPQH
TRBV27,ASSLSPSTGDTQY
TRBV20-1,SASSGPNQPQH
TRBV12-3/TRBV12-4,ATQGVLGQPQH
TRBV11-2,ASSTYQGYEQY
TRBV11-3,ASGGIGTQY
TRBV6-1,ASREGGGVQPQH
TRBV12-3/TRBV12-4,ASSVKTGLYNEQF
TRBV3-1,ASSLFTSGRGTDTQY
TRBV29-1,SVRQGAVGEQY